This entry lists 8 T cell receptor beta chains sequenced from one sample in a study of Ad26.COV2.S vaccination and SARS-CoV-2 variants. The treatment is: over 15 received Ad26.COV2.S at low or high dose, single or two shots; 5 received placebo; per-sample allocation not given. Specimen acquisition occurred on day 63 following the initial vaccine or placebo injection. Generated by immunoSEQ multiplex PCR, the TCRdb table keeps only in-frame clones and is missing some. The sample consists of 290,000 or so clones, about 89% of them appearing once. The sample here was peripheral blood, taken in a trial of Ad26.COV2.S vaccine versus placebo. The receptors shown here come from a person aged 18-60 years who received the Ad26.COV2.S COVID-19 vaccine or a placebo.

This chain uses TRBV5-1 with TRBJ2-4; D might be TRBD1 or TRBD2, each matching 5 bases. Germline-derived CDR1 and CDR2 are SGHRS and YFSETQ. The CDR3 totals 15 residues. Trimming shortened V by 3 bases and J by 9 bases, and 19 bases separated the two germline ends. CDR3 loop: CASSSAAGSTSIQYF. The DNA of the CDR3 is TGCGCCAGCAGCTCCGCGGCAGGGAGTACTAGCATTCAGTACTTC.

This chain uses TRBV4-1 with TRBJ1-1; maybe TRBD1 (6 bases). Germline-derived CDR1 and CDR2 are MGHRA and YSYEKL. CDR3 length: 14 residues. V gave up 5 bases and J gave up 0 bases, with 10 bases separating them. The CDR3 DNA follows: TGCGCCAGCAGCTCGGGACAACTGAACACTGAAGCTTTCTTT. This gives the protein CASSSGQLNTEAFF.

J is TRBJ2-7 and V is TRBV6-1, with 8 bases aligning to TRBD2. The CDR3 consists of 17 residues. Germline V CDR1 and CDR2: MNHNS, SASEGT. V trimming: 1 base; J trimming: 1 base; junction bases outside the gene matches: 9. The CDR3 loop is CASSEGGSGVKSYEQYF. DNA of the CDR3: TGTGCCAGCAGTGAAGGAGGTAGCGGGGTGAAGTCCTACGAGCAGTACTTC.

This chain links TRBV12-3 or TRBV12-4 with TRBJ1-2; D gene uncertain. The CDR3 sequence is 13 residues long. Between the trimmed V and J ends, which lost 5 bases and 5 bases, there was a span of 12 bases. CDR3 protein: CASSPRTDYGYTF. In DNA form, the CDR3 reads TGTGCCAGCAGTCCTAGGACTGATTATGGCTACACCTTC.

The V call is TRBV7-7, the J call TRBJ2-5, with 13 bases fitting TRBD2. The ends lost 5 bases at V and 5 bases at J; junction bases unmatched: 8. The germline gives CDR1 SSHAT, CDR2 FNYEAQ (reference sequence). This CDR3 is built from 16 residues. CDR3 bases: TGTGCCAGCAGCCCATTCGGGACTAGCGGGAAGGAGACCCAGTACTTC. It codes for CASSPFGTSGKETQYF.

V gene TRBV2 combines with J gene TRBJ1-4; D uncertain. The germline CDR1 and CDR2 sequences are SNHLY and FYNNEI. The CDR3 length is 15 residues. V dropped 5 bases and J dropped 0 bases, with 10 bases sitting between them. The CDR3 nucleotides are TGTGCCAGCAGTTCCCGACCAGCAACTAATGAAAAACTGTTTTTT. It codes for CASSSRPATNEKLFF.

The chain recombines TRBV4-1 with TRBJ2-6; TRBD1 or TRBD2 may be the D gene (5 bases each). The CDR3 runs 17 residues. The germline gives CDR1 MGHRA, CDR2 YSYEKL. Trimming removed 0 bases at V and 2 bases at J, with 11 bases between. The CDR3 coding sequence is TGCGCCAGCAGCCAAGATAAGCGAGGGGCTGGGGCCAACGTCCTGACTTTC. Translated: CASSQDKRGAGANVLTF.

V usage is TRBV30 and J usage is TRBJ2-7; 11 bases align to TRBD2. Germline CDR1 reads GTSNPN; CDR2 reads SVGIG (reference sequence). After removal of 3 bases from V and 3 bases from J, the junction contained 7 bases not matched to a gene. This CDR3 has 15 residues. The CDR3 DNA reads as TGTGCCTGGAGGCCGGGACTAGCGGAAGGCTACGAGCAGTACTTC. Protein product: CAWRPGLAEGYEQYF.